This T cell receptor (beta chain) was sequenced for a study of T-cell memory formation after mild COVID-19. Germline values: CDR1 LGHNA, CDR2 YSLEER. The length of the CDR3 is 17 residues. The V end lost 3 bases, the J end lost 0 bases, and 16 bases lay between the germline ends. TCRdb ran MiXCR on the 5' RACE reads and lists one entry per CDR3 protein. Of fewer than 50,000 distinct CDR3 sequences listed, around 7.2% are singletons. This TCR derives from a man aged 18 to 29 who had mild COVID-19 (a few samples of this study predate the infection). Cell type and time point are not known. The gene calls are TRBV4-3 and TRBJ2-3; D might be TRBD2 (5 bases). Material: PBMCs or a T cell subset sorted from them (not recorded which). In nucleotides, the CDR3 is TGCGCCAGCAGCCAGGGGAGCTGGGGATCTAGCACAGATACGCAGTATTTT. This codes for CASSQGSWGSSTDTQYF.